Below, 8 T cell receptor beta chains from the same sample are listed, as sequenced in a study of Ad26.COV2.S vaccination and SARS-CoV-2 variants. Treatment reported: roughly 18 received Ad26.COV2.S at low or high dose, single or two shots; five or six received placebo; per-sample allocation not given. Sampling occurred on day 63 after the first vaccine or placebo injection. Method: immunoSEQ multiplex PCR; TCRdb's copy keeps in-frame clones and lacks some. The sample records about 280,000 clones, about 90% being singletons. The sequencing here drew on peripheral blood, taken in a trial of Ad26.COV2.S vaccine versus placebo. The receptors stem from a person aged 18 to 65 who received the Ad26.COV2.S COVID-19 vaccine or a placebo.

The chain recombines TRBV4-3 with TRBJ2-3; D may be TRBD2 (5 bases). Trimming cost V 3 bases and J 4 bases, with 14 bases left between them. Germline V gene data show CDR1 as LGHNA and CDR2 as YSLEER. The CDR3 consists of 15 residues. This CDR3 is CASSQNAAGSDTQYF. CDR3 bases: TGCGCCAGCAGCCAGAATGCGGCGGGTTCAGATACGCAGTATTTT.

V usage is TRBV6-4 and J usage is TRBJ2-1, with 9 bases that match TRBD1. The length of the CDR3 is 13 residues. Germline CDR1 is MRHNA and CDR2 is SNTAGT. The trim removed 6 bases at V and 9 bases at J, leaving 6 bases unmatched. Here the CDR3 reads CASSVLTGGEQFF. The CDR3 DNA is TGTGCCAGCAGCGTACTGACAGGGGGTGAGCAGTTCTTC.

The chain recombines TRBV5-1 with TRBJ2-2, with 7 nucleotides matching TRBD1. Trimming removed 2 bases from V and 1 base from J; junction bases left unmatched: 8. In germline, CDR1 is SGHRS, CDR2 YFSETQ. The CDR3 runs to 17 residues. Here the CDR3 DNA reads TGCGCCAGCAGCTTATACCCCCGGACAGGGAACACCGGGGAGCTGTTTTTT. Translated: CASSLYPRTGNTGELFF.

This chain connects TRBV7-2 to TRBJ2-1; D is perhaps TRBD1 (6 bases). Germline CDR1 and CDR2: SGHTA and FQGNSA. Trimming took off 5 bases at V and 2 bases at J, with 13 bases between the two ends. This CDR3 region has 15 residues. The CDR3 sequence: CASSPDGDTYNEQFF. CDR3 nucleotide sequence: TGTGCCAGCAGCCCAGACGGGGACACCTACAATGAGCAGTTCTTC. Full variable domain (outside the CDR3, taken from reference TRBV7-2 and TRBJ2-1): GAGVSQSPSNKVTEKGKDVELRCDPISGHTALYWYRQSLGQGLEFLIYFQGNSAPDKSGLPSDRFSAERTGGSVSTLTIQRTQQEDSAVYLCASSPDGDTYNEQFFGPGTRLTVL.

CDR3 DNA sequence: TGTGCCAGCAGTTCGAGACAGACCGCCCCGTCTTTCTTT. Translating it yields CASSSRQTAPSFF. The gene calls are TRBV27 and TRBJ1-1; D perhaps matches TRBD1 (5 bases). Germline V lookup: CDR1 MNHEY, CDR2 SMNVEV (reference sequence). The V end was cut by 4 bases, the J end by 12 bases, with 18 bases between. The CDR3 covers 13 residues.

The V gene is TRBV10-1, the J gene TRBJ2-3, with D unclear. The CDR3 is made up of 13 amino acids. CDR1 is WNHNN, CDR2 SYGVQD, per germline (reference sequence). With 2 bases removed from V and 2 bases from J, the gap between germline ends came to 5 bases. CDR3 in amino acids: CASSEGNTDTQYF. The CDR3 nucleotides are TGCGCCAGCAGTGAGGGGAACACAGATACGCAGTATTTT.

The rearrangement links TRBV7-9 to TRBJ2-3; the D is unclear. Germline CDR1 and CDR2: SEHNR and FQNEAQ (reference sequence). V shed 2 bases and J shed 0 bases, with 9 bases lying between them. The CDR3 is made up of 15 amino acids. The CDR3 protein is CASSLRAPSTDTQYF. The CDR3 DNA is TGTGCCAGCAGCTTAAGAGCGCCTAGCACAGATACGCAGTATTTT. Drawing the rest from reference TRBV7-9 and TRBJ2-3, the complete variable domain is DTGVSQNPRHKITKRGQNVTFRCDPISEHNRLYWYRQTLGQGPEFLTYFQNEAQLEKSRLLSDRFSAERPKGSFSTLEIQRTEQGDSAMYLCASSLRAPSTDTQYFGPGTRLTVL.

The chain uses TRBV6-4 and TRBJ1-2; a weak D match, TRBD1 (6 bases). Germline V lookup: CDR1 MRHNA, CDR2 SNTAGT. V lost 0 bases, J lost 3 bases, and 8 bases lay in between. This CDR3 has 14 residues. The CDR3 spells CASSDSPGDYGYTF. Here the CDR3 DNA reads TGTGCCAGCAGTGACTCGCCAGGGGACTATGGCTACACCTTC.